These 24 T cell receptor beta chains were sequenced from one sample in a study of CD8 T cells in ankylosing spondylitis. MiXCR was run by TCRdb on the 5' RACE reads, yielding one entry per CDR3 protein. The data hold approximately 240,000 distinct CDR3 sequences, with 10% observed a single time. Sequencing was done on a sample of blood, either unsorted or a sorted T cell fraction (not recorded which). The receptor set was obtained from a male donor with ankylosing spondylitis or in good health (not recorded which).

The V and J genes are TRBV30 and TRBJ1-1; D is undetermined. V lost 2 bases, J lost 4 bases, and 11 bases lay in between. Germline V gene sequence: CDR1 GTSNPN, CDR2 SVGIG (reference sequence). The CDR3 is 13 residues long. CDR3 in DNA: TGTGCCTGGAGTAAAGGGAGGGTCACTGAAGCTTTCTTT. Translated, it gives CAWSKGRVTEAFF.

This clonotype was counted between two and nine times. V gene TRBV10-1 combines with J gene TRBJ2-1, with TRBD2 matching over 10 bases. The V gene end was trimmed by 9 bases and the J gene end by 6 bases; junction bases not matched to a gene: 17. The CDR3 sequence is 17 residues long. The germline gives CDR1 WNHNN, CDR2 SYGVQD (reference sequence). The CDR3 here is CARASTPSSGSGNEQFF. Written as DNA, the CDR3 is TGCGCCAGGGCCTCTACCCCCTCTAGCGGGAGCGGCAATGAGCAGTTCTTC.

This clonotype was detected many times. This chain uses TRBV20-1 with TRBJ1-4; possibly TRBD1 for D (6 bases). The CDR3 has 13 residues. V gave up 5 bases and J gave up 7 bases, with 14 bases separating them. Germline values: CDR1 DFQATT, CDR2 SNEGSKA (reference sequence). The CDR3 sequence: CSAAYQGSEKLFF. CDR3 sequence (DNA): TGCAGTGCTGCCTACCAGGGGAGTGAAAAACTGTTTTTT.

The sample holds one count of this clonotype. This may arise from a read error, as a much more abundant clone is one base away. The chain couples TRBV7-2 to TRBJ2-1; 7 bases align to TRBD1. The V gene end was trimmed by 6 bases and the J gene end by 1 base; junction bases not matched to a gene: 6. CDR3 length: 15 amino acids. Germline V gene lookup returns CDR1 SGHTA and CDR2 FQGNSA. In DNA, the CDR3 is TGTGCCAGCAGACTAGGCAGGGGGTCCTACAATGAGCAGTTCTTC. Its protein product is CASRLGRGSYNEQFF.

At least ten counts were recorded for this clonotype. The gene calls are TRBV7-2 and TRBJ2-3; D unresolved. The CDR3 runs to 15 residues. Trimming pared 5 bases from V and 6 bases from J, leaving 18 bases between. CDR1 SGHTA and CDR2 FQGNSA come from the germline V gene. The chain's CDR3 is CASSPDNSLTDTQYF. As DNA, the CDR3 is TGTGCCAGCAGCCCCGACAACAGTTTGACGGATACGCAGTATTTT.

This clonotype was seen many times. The chain joins TRBV5-1 to TRBJ1-1; no reliable D call. Germline lookup yields CDR1 SGHRS and CDR2 YFSETQ. V shed 3 bases and J shed 3 bases, with 15 bases lying between them. CDR3 size: 15 residues. The CDR3 DNA sequence: TGCGCCAGCAGCTCATACCCCGGAGTGGACACTGAAGCTTTCTTT. As protein: CASSSYPGVDTEAFF.

This rearrangement joins TRBV3-1 to TRBJ1-2; 7 nucleotides align to TRBD1. This CDR3 contains 16 residues. V was pared by 3 bases and J by 0 bases, with 7 bases of the junction left unmatched. The V gene's germline CDR1 is LGHDT and CDR2 YNNKEL (reference sequence). The CDR3 sequence is CASSHPGTAANYGYTF. The CDR3 region has the DNA TGTGCCAGCAGCCATCCCGGGACAGCTGCTAACTATGGCTACACCTTC.

This clonotype was detected many times. The chain employs TRBV4-2 and TRBJ2-7; D unclear. This CDR3 comprises 15 residues. The V and J ends lost 1 base and 2 bases respectively, with 12 bases between them. Germline values: CDR1 LGHNA, CDR2 YNFKEQ. The CDR3 nucleotides are TGTGCCAGCAGCCAAGTTGACGCCAACCCCTACGAGCAGTACTTC. It specifies CASSQVDANPYEQYF.

At least ten counts were recorded for this clonotype. The chain has TRBV3-1 and TRBJ2-1; possibly TRBD2 for D (6 bases). In germline, CDR1 is LGHDT, CDR2 YNNKEL (reference sequence). This CDR3 region has 16 residues. Trimming removed 6 bases at V and 6 bases at J, with 21 bases between. In DNA, the CDR3 is TGTGCCAGCAGGCTAACCGGCCCAGCGGGTCCCAATGAGCAGTTCTTC. This encodes CASRLTGPAGPNEQFF.

This clonotype was detected ten times or more. The chain uses TRBV27 and TRBJ2-1, with 12 positions matching TRBD2. Germline-derived CDR1 and CDR2 are MNHEY and SMNVEV (reference sequence). The CDR3 spans 15 residues. The trim removed 8 bases at V and 6 bases at J, leaving 8 bases unmatched. CDR3 residues: CASVTLAGGVNEQFF. The CDR3 coding sequence is TGTGCCAGCGTGACGCTAGCGGGAGGGGTCAATGAGCAGTTCTTC.

The chain joins TRBV19 to TRBJ2-7, with D possibly matching TRBD2 (5 bases). Trimming pared 3 bases from V and 2 bases from J, leaving 8 bases between. Germline V CDR1 and CDR2: LNHDA, SQIVND (reference sequence). This CDR3 is 13 amino acids long. CDR3 DNA: TGTGCCAGTAGTATTTCGGGGACCTACGAGCAGTACTTC. Protein product: CASSISGTYEQYF. The variable domain in full, with the rest retrieved from reference TRBV19 and TRBJ2-7, is DGGITQSPKYLFRKEGQNVTLSCEQNLNHDAMYWYRQDPGQGLRLIYYSQIVNDFQKGDIAEGYSVSREKKESFPLTVTSAQKNPTAFYLCASSISGTYEQYFGPGTRLTVT.

This clonotype was recorded many times. A single base separates this from a much larger clone, so it may be a read error. The chain combines TRBV12-3 or TRBV12-4 with TRBJ2-7, with 7 bases lining up with TRBD2. The CDR3 loop spans 14 amino acids. In DNA, the CDR3 is TGTACCAGCACCCTGGGTAGCGGGTCCTACGAGCAGTACTTC. Amino acid sequence: CTSTLGSGSYEQYF.

This clonotype has a handful of counts. J is TRBJ1-5 and V is TRBV4-1, with 7 bases lining up with TRBD1. CDR1 and CDR2 from the germline V gene are MGHRA and YSYEKL. This CDR3 region has 18 residues. The trim removed 0 bases at V and 2 bases at J, leaving 10 bases unmatched. The CDR3 spells CASSQDGQGGVGNQPQHF. The CDR3 DNA follows: TGCGCCAGCAGCCAAGATGGGCAGGGGGGTGTCGGCAATCAGCCCCAGCATTTT.

This clonotype was counted once. One junction end disagrees with the germline gene, perhaps due to a read error. In nucleotides, the CDR3 is TGTGCCAGTAGTTCTACCATGGACACTGAAGTTTTCTTT. Translation gives CASSSTMDTEVFF. The V gene is TRBV19, the J gene TRBJ1-1, with D perhaps TRBD1 (5 bases). The germline gives CDR1 LNHDA, CDR2 SQIVND (reference sequence). The CDR3 sequence is 13 residues long.

Points on this clonotype: Just one base apart from a much larger clone, this may be a read error. The genes are TRBV12-3 or TRBV12-4 and TRBJ2-1; TRBD1 might be the D (7 bases). The length of the CDR3 is 15 residues. The CDR3 sequence is CVSRGVKGERNEQFF. The CDR3 region has the DNA TGTGTCAGCAGGGGGGTGAAGGGAGAGCGCAATGAGCAGTTCTTC.

In this sample, this clonotype turned up many times. Here the CDR3 DNA reads TGCGCCAGCAGTCGAACGGTCGTTAGGGACACCGGGGAGCTGTTTTTT. Its protein product is CASSRTVVRDTGELFF. This chain connects TRBV5-1 to TRBJ2-2; D is unresolved. Between the trimmed V and J ends, which lost 5 bases and 3 bases, there was a span of 17 bases. Germline V CDR1 and CDR2: SGHRS, YFSETQ. The CDR3 sequence is 16 residues long.

In this sample, this clonotype turned up many times. The rearrangement uses TRBV3-1 and TRBJ1-1; weak D call: TRBD1 (5 bases). In germline, CDR1 is LGHDT, CDR2 YNNKEL (reference sequence). CDR3 length: 13 residues. V was cut by 4 bases and J by 11 bases, with 17 bases left in between. CDR3 residues: CASSPRRDGGAFF. CDR3 nucleotides: TGTGCCAGCAGCCCCCGGCGGGACGGAGGTGCTTTCTTT.

This clonotype was counted ten times or more. V is TRBV28 and J is TRBJ1-3; no reliable D call. The CDR3 is 15 amino acids. Germline V CDR1 and CDR2: MDHEN, SYDVKM. V gave up 6 bases and J gave up 0 bases, with 12 bases separating them. CDR3 sequence: CASRLSATSGNTIYF. CDR3 in DNA: TGTGCCAGCAGACTTTCAGCGACCTCTGGAAACACCATATATTTT.

This clonotype showed up many times. This chain uses TRBV12-3 or TRBV12-4 with TRBJ2-3; D tentatively fits TRBD1 or TRBD2 (5 bases each). The CDR3 runs to 14 residues. With 6 bases removed from V and 0 bases from J, the gap between germline ends came to 10 bases. In DNA, the CDR3 is TGTGCCAGCAGCCCCCGGGACAGCACAGATACGCAGTATTTT. It encodes CASSPRDSTDTQYF.

This clonotype was observed at least ten times. The chain couples TRBV5-1 to TRBJ2-3; 7 bases align to TRBD2. The junction had 7 bases not matched to a gene; V was cut back by 5 bases and J by 1 base. The V gene's germline CDR1 is SGHRS and CDR2 YFSETQ. This CDR3 is built from 15 residues. CDR3 amino acids: CASRDERGRTDTQYF. CDR3 coding DNA: TGCGCCAGCAGAGATGAGCGGGGTCGCACAGATACGCAGTATTTT.

Many counts were recorded for this clonotype. J is TRBJ1-1 and V is TRBV12-3 or TRBV12-4; the D is unclear. CDR3 length equals 13 residues. V was shortened by 6 bases and J by 3 bases, with 11 bases between the two germline ends. Written as DNA, the CDR3 is TGTGCCAGCAGCTCGATGGTGGACACTGAAGCTTTCTTT. Amino acid sequence: CASSSMVDTEAFF.

This clonotype was seen many times. V usage is TRBV10-3 and J usage is TRBJ2-3; 8 nucleotides line up with TRBD2. J was trimmed by 2 bases and V by 6 bases; bases with no gene match: 7. The CDR3 runs to 15 residues. Germline assignment: CDR1 ENHRY and CDR2 SYGVKD. The CDR3 region is CAISDSGGFTDTQYF. The CDR3 DNA reads as TGTGCCATCAGCGACTCGGGGGGGTTCACAGATACGCAGTATTTT.

This clonotype has ten or more counts. This rearrangement joins TRBV5-1 to TRBJ1-2, with a possible D match to TRBD1 (5 bases). Germline lookup yields CDR1 SGHRS and CDR2 YFSETQ. V was cut by 7 bases and J by 0 bases, with 13 bases left in between. This CDR3 spans 14 amino acids. This CDR3 is CASGEGASNYGYTF. The CDR3 nucleotides are TGCGCCAGCGGGGAAGGGGCCTCTAACTATGGCTACACCTTC.

Comments on this clonotype: A much larger clone differs by one base, so this may be a read error. This chain uses TRBV9 with TRBJ2-1; 11 bases are a match to TRBD2. This CDR3 contains 16 residues. CDR1 and CDR2 (germline): SGDLS, YYNGEE. CDR3 region: CTSSFLSGGDGTEQFF. The CDR3 DNA sequence: TGTACCAGCAGCTTTCTTAGCGGGGGGGACGGTACTGAGCAGTTCTTC.